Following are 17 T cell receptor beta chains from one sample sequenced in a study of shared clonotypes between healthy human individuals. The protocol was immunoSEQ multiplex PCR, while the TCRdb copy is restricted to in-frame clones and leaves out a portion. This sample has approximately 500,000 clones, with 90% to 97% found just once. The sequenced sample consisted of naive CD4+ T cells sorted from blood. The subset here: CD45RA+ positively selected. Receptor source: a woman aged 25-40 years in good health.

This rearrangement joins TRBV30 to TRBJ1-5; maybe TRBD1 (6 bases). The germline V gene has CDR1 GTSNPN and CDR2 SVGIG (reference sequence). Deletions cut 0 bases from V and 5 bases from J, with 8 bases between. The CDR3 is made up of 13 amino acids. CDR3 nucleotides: TGTGCCTGGAGTGTGGGGGCGGATCAGCCCCAGCATTTT. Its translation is CAWSVGADQPQHF.

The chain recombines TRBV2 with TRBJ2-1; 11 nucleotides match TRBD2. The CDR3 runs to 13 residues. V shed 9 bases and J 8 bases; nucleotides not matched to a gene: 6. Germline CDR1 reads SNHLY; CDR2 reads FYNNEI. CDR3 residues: CASTSGSKYEQFF. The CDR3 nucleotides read TGTGCCAGTACTAGCGGGAGTAAGTATGAGCAGTTCTTC.

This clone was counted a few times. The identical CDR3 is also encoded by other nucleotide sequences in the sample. The CDR3 sequence is CSASGYEQYF. CDR3 DNA: TGCAGTGCTAGCGGTTACGAGCAGTACTTC. The chain couples TRBV20-1 to TRBJ2-7; D ambiguous. Per the germline V gene, CDR1 is DFQATT and CDR2 is SNEGSKA (reference sequence). CDR3 length: 10 residues. Between the trimmed V and J ends, which lost 3 bases and 4 bases, there was a span of 4 bases.

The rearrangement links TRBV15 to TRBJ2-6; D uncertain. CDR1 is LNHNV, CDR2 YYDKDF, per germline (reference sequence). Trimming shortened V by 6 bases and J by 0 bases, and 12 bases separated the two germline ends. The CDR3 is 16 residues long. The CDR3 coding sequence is TGTGCCACCAGATCAGATATTTCCTCTGGGGCCAACGTCCTGACTTTC. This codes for CATRSDISSGANVLTF.

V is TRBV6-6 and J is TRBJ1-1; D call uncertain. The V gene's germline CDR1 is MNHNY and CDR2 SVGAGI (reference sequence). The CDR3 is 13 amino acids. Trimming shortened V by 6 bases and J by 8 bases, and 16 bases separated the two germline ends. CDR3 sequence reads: CASSQPPTPEAFF. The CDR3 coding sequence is TGTGCCAGCAGCCAACCCCCCACGCCGGAAGCTTTCTTT.

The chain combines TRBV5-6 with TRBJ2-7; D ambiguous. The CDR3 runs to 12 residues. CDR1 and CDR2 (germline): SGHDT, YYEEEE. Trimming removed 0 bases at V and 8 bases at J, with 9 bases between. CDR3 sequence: CASSLGQAKQYF. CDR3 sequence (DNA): TGTGCCAGCAGCTTGGGGCAGGCAAAGCAGTACTTC.

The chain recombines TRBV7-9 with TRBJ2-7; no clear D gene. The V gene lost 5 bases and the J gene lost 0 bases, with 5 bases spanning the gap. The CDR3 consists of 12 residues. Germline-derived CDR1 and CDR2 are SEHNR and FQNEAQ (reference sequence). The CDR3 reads CASSRSSYEQYF. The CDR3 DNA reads TGTGCCAGCAGCCGCAGCTCCTACGAGCAGTACTTC. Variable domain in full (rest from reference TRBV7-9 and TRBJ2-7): DTGVSQNPRHKITKRGQNVTFRCDPISEHNRLYWYRQTLGQGPEFLTYFQNEAQLEKSRLLSDRFSAERPKGSFSTLEIQRTEQGDSAMYLCASSRSSYEQYFGPGTRLTVT.

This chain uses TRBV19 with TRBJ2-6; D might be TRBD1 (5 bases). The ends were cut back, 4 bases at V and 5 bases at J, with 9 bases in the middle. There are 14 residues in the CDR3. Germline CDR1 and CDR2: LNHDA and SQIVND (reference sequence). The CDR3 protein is CASSNRQRANVLTF. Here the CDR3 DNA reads TGTGCCAGTAGTAACCGACAGAGGGCCAACGTCCTGACTTTC.

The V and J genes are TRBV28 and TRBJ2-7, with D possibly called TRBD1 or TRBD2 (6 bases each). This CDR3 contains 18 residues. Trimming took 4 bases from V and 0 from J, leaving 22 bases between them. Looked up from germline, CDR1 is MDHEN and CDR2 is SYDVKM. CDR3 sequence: CASSSSPWGALSSYEQYF. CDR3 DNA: TGTGCCAGCAGTTCATCTCCATGGGGGGCCTTGAGCTCCTACGAGCAGTACTTC. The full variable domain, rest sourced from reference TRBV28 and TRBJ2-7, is DVKVTQSSRYLVKRTGEKVFLECVQDMDHENMFWYRQDPGLGLRLIYFSYDVKMKEKGDIPEGYSVSREKKERFSLILESASTNQTSMYLCASSSSPWGALSSYEQYFGPGTRLTVT.

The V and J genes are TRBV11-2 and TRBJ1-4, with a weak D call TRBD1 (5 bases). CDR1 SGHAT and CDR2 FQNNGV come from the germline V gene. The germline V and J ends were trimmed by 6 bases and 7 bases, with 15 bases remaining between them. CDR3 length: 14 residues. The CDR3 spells CASRLGVWGEKLFF. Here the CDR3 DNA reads TGTGCCAGCAGGTTGGGGGTTTGGGGTGAAAAACTGTTTTTT. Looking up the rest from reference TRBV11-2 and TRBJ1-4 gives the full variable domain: EAGVAQSPRYKIIEKRQSVAFWCNPISGHATLYWYQQILGQGPKLLIQFQNNGVVDDSQLPKDRFSAERLKGVDSTLKIQPAKLEDSAVYLCASRLGVWGEKLFFGSGTQLSVL.

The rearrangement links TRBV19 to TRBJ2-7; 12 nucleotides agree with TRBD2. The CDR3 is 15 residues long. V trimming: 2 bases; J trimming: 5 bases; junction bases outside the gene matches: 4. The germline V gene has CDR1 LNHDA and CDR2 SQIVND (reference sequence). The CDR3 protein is CASSITSGRLNEQYF. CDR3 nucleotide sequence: TGTGCCAGTAGTATAACTAGCGGGAGGTTGAACGAGCAGTACTTC.

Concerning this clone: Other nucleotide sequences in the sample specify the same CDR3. The CDR3 nucleotides read TGTGCCAGCAGCCTGGGACTAGCGGCCTACAATGAGCAGTTCTTC. Encoded protein: CASSLGLAAYNEQFF. The rearrangement uses TRBV7-3 and TRBJ2-1, with 11 bases aligning to TRBD2. The germline V gene encodes CDR1 SGHTA and CDR2 FQGTGA. With 5 bases clipped from V and 2 bases from J, the junction kept 2 bases outside the gene matches. This CDR3 comprises 15 residues.

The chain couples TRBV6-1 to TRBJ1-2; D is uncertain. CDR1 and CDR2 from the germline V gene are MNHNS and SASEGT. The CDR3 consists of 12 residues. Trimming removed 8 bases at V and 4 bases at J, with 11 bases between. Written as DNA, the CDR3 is TGTGCCAGCGTCAAGGAGCTCTATGGCTACACCTTC. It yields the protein CASVKELYGYTF.

The CDR3 region is CASSPTSGRGTDTQYF. For the CDR3, the DNA is TGTGCCAGCAGCCCGACTAGCGGGAGGGGAACAGATACGCAGTATTTT. The chain has TRBV7-3 and TRBJ2-3, with 14 bases that match TRBD2. This CDR3 is built from 16 residues. The V gene's germline CDR1 is SGHTA and CDR2 FQGTGA. Trimming took 5 bases from V and 3 from J; bases not matched to a gene: 4. The entire variable domain, with the rest obtained from reference TRBV7-3 and TRBJ2-3, is as follows: GAGVSQTPSNKVTEKGKYVELRCDPISGHTALYWYRQSLGQGPEFLIYFQGTGAADDSGLPNDRFFAVRPEGSVSTLKIQRTERGDSAVYLCASSPTSGRGTDTQYFGPGTRLTVL.

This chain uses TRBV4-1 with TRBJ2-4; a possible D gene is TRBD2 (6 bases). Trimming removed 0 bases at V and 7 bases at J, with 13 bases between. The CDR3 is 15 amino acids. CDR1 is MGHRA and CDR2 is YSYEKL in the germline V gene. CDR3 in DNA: TGCGCCAGCAGCCAAGAGTTTCCGGGGAGGAACATTCAGTACTTC. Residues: CASSQEFPGRNIQYF.

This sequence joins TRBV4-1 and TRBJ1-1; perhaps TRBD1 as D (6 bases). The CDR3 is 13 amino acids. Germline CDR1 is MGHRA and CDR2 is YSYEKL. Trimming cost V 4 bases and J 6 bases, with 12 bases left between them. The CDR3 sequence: CASSPLRGSEAFF. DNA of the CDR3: TGCGCCAGCAGCCCCCTCAGGGGCTCTGAAGCTTTCTTT.

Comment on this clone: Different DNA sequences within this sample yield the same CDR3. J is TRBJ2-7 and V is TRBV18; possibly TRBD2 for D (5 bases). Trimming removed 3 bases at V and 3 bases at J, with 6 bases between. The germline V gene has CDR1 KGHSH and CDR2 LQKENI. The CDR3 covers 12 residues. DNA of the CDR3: TGTGCCAGCTCACCCCGGGGCTACGAGCAGTACTTC. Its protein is CASSPRGYEQYF. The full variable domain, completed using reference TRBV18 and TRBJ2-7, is NAGVMQNPRHLVRRRGQEARLRCSPMKGHSHVYWYRQLPEEGLKFMVYLQKENIIDESGMPKERFSAEFPKEGPSILRIQQVVRGDSAAYFCASSPRGYEQYFGPGTRLTVT.